The source of this TCR beta chain is a study of beta chain features in type 1 diabetes. Every bit of the isolated RNA underwent reverse transcription, so sequencing read expressed TCRB transcripts. The data were produced by immunoSEQ multiplex PCR, yet TCRdb's version contains in-frame clones alone and is incomplete. The sample consists of about 620,000 clones, around a sixth of them appearing once. Every participating donor gave one draw, a heparinised blood sample averaging around 120 mL. Material: naive CD4+ T cells from blood. The receptor comes from a man between 18 and 29 years old in good health.

Here the CDR3 reads CASSLGTGAYEQYF. In DNA form, the CDR3 reads TGTGCCAGCAGCTTAGGGACAGGGGCCTACGAGCAGTACTTC. This sequence joins TRBV7-6 and TRBJ2-7; 9 bases match TRBD1. The trim removed 1 base at V and 2 bases at J, leaving 0 bases unmatched. CDR3 length: 14 amino acids. The V gene's germline CDR1 is SGHVS and CDR2 FNYEAQ.